This T cell receptor (beta chain) was recovered during a study of blood T cell repertoires in COVID-19. For the study at large: The samples span acute and convalescent COVID-19 from the United States, Italy and Spain.

Here immunoSEQ multiplex PCR was the method, and the copy in TCRdb shows in-frame clones only, minus some. The sample includes some 250,000 clones, 70% to 90% of them seen just once. The length of the CDR3 is 13 residues. The germline V gene encodes CDR1 SGHTA and CDR2 FQGNSA. The ends lost 6 bases at V and 4 bases at J; junction bases unmatched: 5. Sequencing used peripheral blood. The rearrangement links TRBV7-2 to TRBJ1-1; 7 positions agree with TRBD1. This TCR derives from a woman aged 25 to 39 with acute or convalescent COVID-19. CDR3 bases: TGTGCCAGCAGTTCTAGGGGGCTCACTGAAGCTTTCTTT. This codes for CASSSRGLTEAFF.